This entry lists 11 T cell receptor beta chains sequenced from one sample in a study of T cell repertoires in cytomegalovirus infection. In TCRdb, the reads were re-called with MiXCR into one record per CDR3 protein. The sample includes fewer than 350,000 distinct CDR3 sequences, under 20% of them seen just once. Source material: PBMCs. The receptors were sampled from a human donor in good health (CMV status not recorded). Some clones in this sample may be carry-over from other donors' samples.

This clonotype appeared many times. The V gene is TRBV2, the J gene TRBJ1-4; D is unclear. CDR3 length: 14 amino acids. The germline V gene has CDR1 SNHLY and CDR2 FYNNEI. V dropped 7 bases and J dropped 2 bases, with 11 bases sitting between them. The CDR3 region is CASIPLRTNEKLFF. In DNA, the CDR3 is TGTGCCAGCATCCCGCTTCGGACTAATGAAAAACTGTTTTTT.

The gene calls are TRBV2 and TRBJ1-6, with D unclear. V dropped 2 bases and J dropped 4 bases, with 6 bases sitting between them. This CDR3 spans 14 amino acids. CDR1 and CDR2 from the germline V gene are SNHLY and FYNNEI. The CDR3 nucleotides are TGTGCCAGCAGTGAATTGAGGTATAATTCACCCCTCCACTTT. This translates into CASSELRYNSPLHF.

This clonotype has ten or more counts. The chain recombines TRBV10-3 with TRBJ1-5, with TRBD1 as a possible D gene (6 bases). V lost 0 bases and J 11 bases, leaving 20 bases between the germline ends. The CDR3 length is 16 residues. Germline V gene data show CDR1 as ENHRY and CDR2 as SYGVKD. CDR3 in DNA: TGTGCCATCAGTGAGTCAACAGGGTTAAGGCAATCAGCCCAGCATTTT. Its translation is CAISESTGLRQSAQHF.

This clonotype was counted between two and nine times. The chain carries TRBV7-2 and TRBJ2-1, with 13 bases identical to TRBD2. The CDR3 runs 18 residues. Per germline, CDR1 SGHTA and CDR2 FQGNSA. With V trimmed by 5 bases and J by 6 bases, 13 bases remained unmatched. The CDR3 loop is CASSLLALTSGGANEQFF. Written as DNA, the CDR3 is TGTGCCAGCAGCCTCCTAGCCTTAACTAGCGGGGGGGCCAATGAGCAGTTCTTC.

This clonotype came up a few times. CDR3 nucleotides: TGTGCCAGCAGAAAAATAGGGGGGGACTTGGGAGCTTTCTTT. As protein: CASRKIGGDLGAFF. The chain uses TRBV27 and TRBJ1-1, with D maybe TRBD1 (6 bases). V lost 6 bases to trimming and J lost 10 bases, with 21 bases between them. The V gene's germline CDR1 is MNHEY and CDR2 SMNVEV (reference sequence). The CDR3 has 14 amino acids.

This clonotype was seen a few times. V gene TRBV20-1 combines with J gene TRBJ2-4; D is possibly TRBD1 (5 bases). CDR1 DFQATT and CDR2 SNEGSKA come from the germline V gene (reference sequence). The CDR3 is 16 amino acids. Trimming left V 4 bases short and J 3 bases short, with 19 bases between. CDR3 DNA sequence: TGCAGTGCTAAGGGGTCCCAAGGGTGGGACAAAAACATTCAGTACTTC. It specifies CSAKGSQGWDKNIQYF.

This clonotype was detected only a few times. The V and J genes are TRBV14 and TRBJ2-2; possibly TRBD1 for D (6 bases). Between the trimmed V and J ends, which lost 4 bases and 5 bases, there was a span of 11 bases. Germline V gene lookup returns CDR1 SGHDN and CDR2 FVKESK. The CDR3 extends over 14 amino acids. DNA for the CDR3: TGTGCCAGCAGCCGCGTCCAGGGGACCGGGGAGCTGTTTTTT. Translated, it gives CASSRVQGTGELFF.

The V call is TRBV11-2, the J call TRBJ2-5; D unclear. Trimming left V 1 base short and J 5 bases short, with 14 bases between. The CDR3 totals 15 residues. Germline CDR1 SGHAT, CDR2 FQNNGV. CDR3 in amino acids: CASSLADGDWETQYF. The CDR3, as DNA: TGTGCCAGCAGCTTAGCTGATGGGGATTGGGAGACCCAGTACTTC.

There are many counts of this clonotype. The chain couples TRBV24-1 to TRBJ2-3; 7 positions agree with TRBD1. Germline V gene lookup returns CDR1 KGHDR and CDR2 SFDVKD. This CDR3 is 15 amino acids long. The V gene end was trimmed by 1 base and the J gene end by 1 base; junction bases not matched to a gene: 1. This chain's CDR3 is CATSDFGQGTDTQYF. CDR3 nucleotides: TGTGCCACCAGTGATTTCGGACAGGGCACAGATACGCAGTATTTT.

There are a few counts of this clonotype. This rearrangement joins TRBV18 to TRBJ1-1; D unresolved. Germline V gene data show CDR1 as KGHSH and CDR2 as LQKENI. This CDR3 spans 13 amino acids. Trimming removed 0 bases at V and 7 bases at J, with 9 bases between. CDR3 loop: CASSPPSRDEAFF. In DNA, the CDR3 is TGTGCCAGCTCACCACCGAGCCGAGATGAAGCTTTCTTT.

The gene calls are TRBV12-3 or TRBV12-4 and TRBJ2-3; 16 bases match TRBD2. The CDR3 spans 18 residues. With V trimmed by 6 bases and J by 3 bases, 9 bases remained unmatched. The CDR3 sequence is CASSGTSGGAGYTDTQYF. DNA for the CDR3: TGTGCCAGCAGCGGGACTAGCGGGGGGGCGGGATATACAGATACGCAGTATTTT.